Presented here are 24 T cell receptor beta chains from one specimen sequenced in a study of Ad26.COV2.S vaccination and SARS-CoV-2 variants. Sequencing was performed with immunoSEQ multiplex PCR; in TCRdb, only in-frame clones are kept and a portion is missing. This sample has about 370,000 clones, with about 88% found just once. The sample's treatment: around 19 received Ad26.COV2.S at low or high dose, single or two shots; 5 received placebo; per-sample allocation not given. Day 63 after the first vaccine or placebo injection was the time point for sampling. The starting material was peripheral blood, obtained in a trial of Ad26.COV2.S vaccine versus placebo. The source of these receptors is a person between 18 and 60 years old who received the Ad26.COV2.S COVID-19 vaccine or a placebo.

The genes are TRBV4-3 and TRBJ1-2; TRBD1 agrees at 7 bases. Germline loops: CDR1 LGHNA, CDR2 YSLEER. V gave up 1 base and J gave up 5 bases; unmatched junction bases: 7. The CDR3 extends over 15 amino acids. This chain's CDR3 is CASSQANRGRYGYTF. As DNA, the CDR3 is TGCGCCAGCAGCCAAGCGAACAGGGGAAGGTATGGCTACACCTTC.

The chain has TRBV6-5 and TRBJ2-1, with D uncertain. The germline gives CDR1 MNHEY, CDR2 SVGAGI. Trimming left V 7 bases short and J 1 base short, with 8 bases between. CDR3 size: 13 residues. Written as DNA, the CDR3 is TGTGCCAGCAAAGCGATTTCCTACAATGAGCAGTTCTTC. Its translation is CASKAISYNEQFF.

V is TRBV19 and J is TRBJ2-2; TRBD1 aligns across 9 bases. CDR1 is LNHDA, CDR2 SQIVND, per germline (reference sequence). V was pared by 5 bases and J by 4 bases, with 2 bases of the junction left unmatched. The CDR3 is 14 residues long. CDR3 DNA sequence: TGTGCCAGTAGTGGGACAGGGAGCACCGGGGAGCTGTTTTTT. This sequence encodes CASSGTGSTGELFF.

The chain uses TRBV5-1 and TRBJ2-2, with 13 bases aligning to TRBD2. This CDR3 has 19 residues. Germline trimming cut 3 bases from V and 3 bases from J; bases unmatched to any gene: 11. Per the germline V gene, CDR1 is SGHRS and CDR2 is YFSETQ. The CDR3 spells CASSSMRGGLAGYTGELFF. The CDR3 DNA is TGCGCCAGCAGCTCGATGCGAGGGGGACTAGCGGGATACACCGGGGAGCTGTTTTTT.

This clone has just one count. As DNA, the CDR3 is TGTGCCAGCTCGGTTTGGGGGCCTAATTCACCCCTCCACTTT. Translating it yields CASSVWGPNSPLHF. This chain joins TRBV2 and TRBJ1-6; possible D gene TRBD1, 6 bases. The CDR3 spans 14 residues. CDR1 is SNHLY, CDR2 FYNNEI, per germline. Trimming took 8 bases from V and 6 from J, leaving 14 bases between them.

The V and J genes are TRBV5-1 and TRBJ2-5, with 10 bases fitting TRBD2. The germline gives CDR1 SGHRS, CDR2 YFSETQ. The CDR3 is 15 amino acids. V dropped 4 bases and J dropped 3; count of bases not matched to a gene: 6. Here the CDR3 reads CASSPRTSGKETQYF. For the CDR3, the DNA is TGCGCCAGCAGCCCACGGACTAGCGGAAAAGAGACCCAGTACTTC.

The chain has TRBV5-4 and TRBJ2-5; D remains ambiguous. CDR1 and CDR2 (germline): SGHNT, YYREEE (reference sequence). CDR3 length: 13 residues. Trimming took off 4 bases at V and 8 bases at J, with 15 bases between the two ends. The CDR3: CASSPADRATQYF. CDR3 bases: TGTGCCAGCAGCCCGGCCGACCGAGCCACCCAGTACTTC.

The V and J genes are TRBV7-2 and TRBJ2-5, with D possibly being TRBD1 (6 bases). Trimming removed 2 bases at V and 2 bases at J, with 18 bases between. This CDR3 has 17 amino acids. CDR1 is SGHTA, CDR2 FQGNSA, per germline. The CDR3 sequence is CASSLRWGQARQETQYF. The CDR3 nucleotides are TGTGCCAGCAGCTTACGGTGGGGACAAGCCCGGCAAGAGACCCAGTACTTC. Using reference TRBV7-2 and TRBJ2-5 for the parts outside the CDR3, the full variable domain is GAGVSQSPSNKVTEKGKDVELRCDPISGHTALYWYRQSLGQGLEFLIYFQGNSAPDKSGLPSDRFSAERTGGSVSTLTIQRTQQEDSAVYLCASSLRWGQARQETQYFGPGTRLLVL.

This chain uses TRBV30 with TRBJ2-1, with D perhaps matching TRBD1 (6 bases). Germline assignment: CDR1 GTSNPN and CDR2 SVGIG (reference sequence). V was cut by 3 bases and J by 4 bases, with 13 bases left in between. This CDR3 is built from 14 residues. For the CDR3, the DNA is TGTGCCTGGAGCAGGCAGGGGATTTACAATGAGCAGTTCTTC. It specifies CAWSRQGIYNEQFF.

The chain employs TRBV27 and TRBJ2-1, with 8 bases aligning to TRBD2. There are 16 residues in the CDR3. The junction had 11 bases not matched to a gene; V was cut back by 3 bases and J by 7 bases. Germline lookup yields CDR1 MNHEY and CDR2 SMNVEV (reference sequence). Here the CDR3 DNA reads TGTGCCAGCAGTTTCGGAGGCGGGACTAGAGTGAATGAGCAGTTCTTC. This encodes CASSFGGGTRVNEQFF.

The genes are TRBV6-1 and TRBJ2-3, with a weak D call TRBD2 (6 bases). The germline V gene has CDR1 MNHNS and CDR2 SASEGT. V lost 4 bases and J lost 5, with 10 bases in between. This CDR3 spans 13 amino acids. The CDR3 DNA follows: TGTGCCAGCAGTGTAGCGGCGCGAGATACGCAGTATTTT. Its translation is CASSVAARDTQYF.

The chain recombines TRBV9 with TRBJ1-1; no clear D gene. The CDR3 consists of 13 residues. Trimming removed 2 bases from V and 3 bases from J, with 8 bases in between. CDR1 is SGDLS and CDR2 is YYNGEE in the germline V gene. The CDR3 here is CASSVREDTEAFF. CDR3 DNA: TGTGCCAGCAGCGTCCGGGAAGACACTGAAGCTTTCTTT.

This chain links TRBV27 with TRBJ2-7; a weak D match, TRBD1 (5 bases). The CDR3 extends over 14 amino acids. From germline, CDR1 is MNHEY and CDR2 SMNVEV (reference sequence). Trimming shortened V by 4 bases and J by 5 bases, and 15 bases separated the two germline ends. Written as DNA, the CDR3 is TGTGCCAGCAGTTGGGGCAGGATAAGGGACGAGCAGTACTTC. Translating it yields CASSWGRIRDEQYF.

The V and J genes are TRBV6-1 and TRBJ2-3; 10 bases agree with TRBD2. Germline V lookup: CDR1 MNHNS, CDR2 SASEGT. With 2 bases clipped from V and 2 bases from J, the junction kept 4 bases outside the gene matches. CDR3 size: 16 residues. The CDR3 spells CASSELTSGSTDTQYF. The CDR3 DNA is TGTGCCAGCAGTGAACTGACTAGCGGGTCCACAGATACGCAGTATTTT.

The V call is TRBV28, the J call TRBJ1-3; possible D gene TRBD1, 5 bases. This CDR3 region has 15 residues. Trimming took off 6 bases at V and 5 bases at J, with 17 bases between the two ends. The germline V gene encodes CDR1 MDHEN and CDR2 SYDVKM. The CDR3 region is CASRLGRRKRNTIYF. The CDR3 region has the DNA TGTGCCAGCAGACTGGGACGACGGAAGAGAAACACCATATATTTT.

The rearrangement links TRBV25-1 to TRBJ2-3; D is perhaps TRBD2 (6 bases). The CDR3 covers 13 residues. V was cut by 6 bases and J by 3 bases, with 10 bases left in between. From germline, CDR1 is MGHDK and CDR2 SYGVNS. The CDR3 DNA reads as TGTGCCAGCAGCTCAGGAGGGACAGATACGCAGTATTTT. It specifies CASSSGGTDTQYF.

This chain uses TRBV7-3 with TRBJ1-1, with D perhaps matching TRBD1 (5 bases). The CDR3 is 13 amino acids. Germline V gives CDR1 SGHTA, CDR2 FQGTGA. Trimming shortened V by 0 bases and J by 7 bases, and 9 bases separated the two germline ends. CDR3 loop: CASSLTLGGEAFF. CDR3 sequence (DNA): TGTGCCAGCAGCTTAACTTTGGGGGGTGAAGCTTTCTTT. The variable domain in full, completed from reference TRBV7-3 and TRBJ1-1, reads GAGVSQTPSNKVTEKGKYVELRCDPISGHTALYWYRQSLGQGPEFLIYFQGTGAADDSGLPNDRFFAVRPEGSVSTLKIQRTERGDSAVYLCASSLTLGGEAFFGQGTRLTVV.

The chain couples TRBV29-1 to TRBJ1-1, with D uncertain. The CDR3 has 12 amino acids. Germline V gene sequence: CDR1 SQVTM, CDR2 ANQGSEA. Trimming removed 4 bases at V and 2 bases at J, with 8 bases between. The CDR3 sequence: CSVGRDNTEAFF. In DNA, the CDR3 is TGCAGCGTTGGAAGGGATAACACTGAAGCTTTCTTT.

This chain joins TRBV2 and TRBJ2-1; 9 bases fit TRBD2. The CDR3 has 14 amino acids. J was trimmed by 7 bases and V by 7 bases; bases with no gene match: 8. Germline lookup yields CDR1 SNHLY and CDR2 FYNNEI. The DNA for the CDR3 is TGTGCCAGCATCCCACTAGCGGGCGAGAATGAGCAGTTCTTC. Its protein product is CASIPLAGENEQFF. Variable domain in full (rest from reference TRBV2 and TRBJ2-1): EPEVTQTPSHQVTQMGQEVILRCVPISNHLYFYWYRQILGQKVEFLVSFYNNEISEKSEIFDDQFSVERPDGSNFTLKIRSTKLEDSAMYFCASIPLAGENEQFFGPGTRLTVL.

This sequence joins TRBV4-1 and TRBJ1-3, with TRBD1 identical over 8 bases. Per germline, CDR1 MGHRA and CDR2 YSYEKL. J lost 2 bases, V lost 1 base, and 4 bases had no gene match. The CDR3 length is 16 residues. This CDR3 is CASSQVDRGAGNTIYF. The CDR3 coding sequence is TGCGCCAGCAGCCAAGTCGACAGGGGAGCTGGAAACACCATATATTTT.

In this sample, this clone turned up once. The CDR3 nucleotides read TGTGCCAGCAGTGAAGGACAGGCTTTTAACTATGGCTACACCTTC. Amino acids: CASSEGQAFNYGYTF. The V gene is TRBV6-1, the J gene TRBJ1-2, with D perhaps TRBD1 (6 bases). V was shortened by 1 base and J by 1 base, with 10 bases between the two germline ends. The germline V gene encodes CDR1 MNHNS and CDR2 SASEGT. The CDR3 extends over 15 amino acids.

The chain has TRBV6-2 or TRBV6-3 and TRBJ2-7; D gene unclear. The CDR3 has 16 amino acids. The germline CDR1 and CDR2 sequences are MNHEY and SVGEGT. V lost 0 bases and J lost 2, with 14 bases in between. The chain's CDR3 is CASSYSKLSPTYEQYF. DNA for the CDR3: TGTGCCAGCAGTTACTCGAAACTCAGCCCCACCTACGAGCAGTACTTC.

This clone has a count of ten or more. J is TRBJ2-7 and V is TRBV9; 8 bases align to TRBD1. Germline V gene data show CDR1 as SGDLS and CDR2 as YYNGEE. With V trimmed by 0 bases and J by 5 bases, 7 bases remained unmatched. This CDR3 has 15 amino acids. DNA of the CDR3: TGTGCCAGCAGCGTAGAGGCAGGGGGCAGCGACGAGCAGTACTTC. Its translation: CASSVEAGGSDEQYF.

This rearrangement joins TRBV27 to TRBJ2-2; D is possibly TRBD1 (6 bases). Trimming removed 1 base from V and 0 bases from J, with 12 bases in between. Germline V CDR1 and CDR2: MNHEY, SMNVEV (reference sequence). CDR3 length equals 17 residues. DNA of the CDR3: TGTGCCAGCAGTTTATGGTCCGGACAGTCGAACACCGGGGAGCTGTTTTTT. Residues: CASSLWSGQSNTGELFF.